This TCR beta chain was observed in a study of blood T cell repertoires in COVID-19. Trimming took 0 bases from V and 7 from J, leaving 10 bases between them. The germline gives CDR1 GTSNPN, CDR2 SVGIG (reference sequence). The CDR3 sequence is 13 residues long. Under the authors' procedure: Amplification of reference gene primers was used by the study to estimate nucleated cell counts. Data came from immunoSEQ multiplex PCR; TCRdb stores just in-frame clones and leaves some out. Clone size and the V and J calls come from that table; the DNA yielded D and trimming. The table lists tens of thousands of clones, about 87% of them singletons.

This TCR derives from a woman in her forties or fifties with acute or convalescent COVID-19. The material sequenced was peripheral blood. V gene TRBV30 combines with J gene TRBJ2-1; weak D call: TRBD1 (6 bases). The CDR3 sequence: CAWSVLGANEQFF. In DNA form, the CDR3 reads TGTGCCTGGAGTGTCCTGGGGGCGAATGAGCAGTTCTTC.